Each of the 27 T cell receptor beta chains below was sequenced from the same sample in a study of blood T cell repertoires in COVID-19. TCRdb keeps only in-frame clones here, not all; method: immunoSEQ multiplex PCR. The data show 150,000 to 200,000 clones, around 80% seen once. The specimen was peripheral blood. Every receptor here comes from a woman aged 80 or older with active or convalescent COVID-19.

This clone was found many times. V gene TRBV2 combines with J gene TRBJ1-4; 8 bases match TRBD1. The CDR3 has 17 amino acids. Germline values: CDR1 SNHLY, CDR2 FYNNEI. After removal of 8 bases from V and 0 bases from J, the junction contained 11 bases not matched to a gene. This CDR3 is CASRRTGLLSTNEKLFF. The CDR3 nucleotides are TGTGCCAGCCGTAGGACAGGGCTTTTATCAACTAATGAAAAACTGTTTTTT.

The gene calls are TRBV5-1 and TRBJ2-7, with D perhaps TRBD1 (5 bases). The CDR3 has 14 amino acids. V was trimmed by 0 bases and J by 7 bases, leaving 14 bases between them. The germline CDR1 and CDR2 sequences are SGHRS and YFSETQ. The CDR3 region is CASSLDQGTVEQYF. CDR3 DNA: TGCGCCAGCAGCTTGGATCAGGGTACCGTTGAGCAGTACTTC.

V gene TRBV27 combines with J gene TRBJ2-3, with a tentative D call TRBD1 (6 bases). This CDR3 is built from 14 residues. V lost 5 bases and J lost 4, with 13 bases in between. Looked up from germline, CDR1 is MNHEY and CDR2 is SMNVEV (reference sequence). The CDR3 here is CASSPMDSPDTQYF. The CDR3 nucleotides are TGTGCCAGCAGTCCAATGGACAGTCCAGATACGCAGTATTTT.

This clone was seen a handful of times. This chain connects TRBV20-1 to TRBJ1-2; 8 bases line up with TRBD1. In germline, CDR1 is DFQATT, CDR2 SNEGSKA (reference sequence). This CDR3 comprises 14 residues. J was trimmed by 1 base and V by 3 bases; bases with no gene match: 4. The CDR3 region has the DNA TGCAGTGCTAGTCCAGGGGGCCTTAACTATGGCTACACCTTC. Protein product: CSASPGGLNYGYTF.

V usage is TRBV7-9 and J usage is TRBJ2-7, with 7 positions matching TRBD1. The CDR3 has 14 residues. Per germline, CDR1 SEHNR and CDR2 FQNEAQ (reference sequence). V trimming: 1 base; J trimming: 1 base; junction bases outside the gene matches: 1. The CDR3 DNA reads TGTGCCAGCAGCTTAGAGGGACAGTCCTACGAGCAGTACTTC. Amino acid sequence: CASSLEGQSYEQYF.

In this sample, this clone turned up once. The chain combines TRBV6-5 with TRBJ1-4; D perhaps matches TRBD1 (5 bases). Germline lookup yields CDR1 MNHEY and CDR2 SVGAGI. Between the trimmed V and J ends, which lost 9 bases and 8 bases, there was a span of 19 bases. The CDR3 sequence is 14 residues long. The CDR3 region is CASTRSGTREKLFF. Written as DNA, the CDR3 is TGTGCCAGTACCCGATCCGGGACTCGGGAAAAACTGTTTTTT.

The chain couples TRBV5-1 to TRBJ1-2; 9 nucleotides match TRBD1. The CDR3 totals 17 residues. Germline-derived CDR1 and CDR2 are SGHRS and YFSETQ. Trimming took 4 bases from V and 6 from J; bases not matched to a gene: 16. The CDR3 coding sequence is TGCGCCAGCAGCCCTTATAGGCCGGGACAGGGTGTTCATGGCTACACCTTC. It yields the protein CASSPYRPGQGVHGYTF.

CDR3 bases: TGTGCCAGTAGTATAGTGGGCAGCTGGGGCCAGCCCCAGCATTTT. Amino acids: CASSIVGSWGQPQHF. The chain is built from TRBV19 and TRBJ1-5, with D maybe TRBD1 (5 bases). CDR1 and CDR2 from the germline V gene are LNHDA and SQIVND (reference sequence). Trimming stripped 1 base from V and 7 bases from J, with 14 bases between. The CDR3 runs to 15 residues.

V is TRBV9 and J is TRBJ2-4; D gene unclear. CDR3 length equals 12 residues. The V end was cut by 0 bases, the J end by 6 bases, with 4 bases between. CDR1 and CDR2 from the germline V gene are SGDLS and YYNGEE. CDR3 amino acids: CASSVDGNIQYF. The CDR3 DNA follows: TGTGCCAGCAGCGTAGACGGAAACATTCAGTACTTC.

This rearrangement joins TRBV30 to TRBJ1-2; tentatively, D is TRBD1 (5 bases). The CDR3 spans 13 residues. Germline values: CDR1 GTSNPN, CDR2 SVGIG (reference sequence). The V and J ends lost 6 bases and 1 base respectively, with 12 bases between them. The DNA of the CDR3 is TGTGCCTGTAGACAGAGTCTTAACTATGGCTACACCTTC. Translating it yields CACRQSLNYGYTF.

The chain has TRBV5-6 and TRBJ2-7, with TRBD1 as a possible D gene (5 bases). CDR1 and CDR2 (germline): SGHDT, YYEEEE. The CDR3 loop spans 14 amino acids. V was cut by 0 bases and J by 2 bases, with 9 bases left in between. CDR3 bases: TGTGCCAGCAGCTTGGGAGACAGTACCTACGAGCAGTACTTC. It yields the protein CASSLGDSTYEQYF.

This clone came up a few times. The rearrangement uses TRBV6-1 and TRBJ1-5; D is possibly TRBD1 (5 bases). The CDR3 totals 17 residues. Germline lookup yields CDR1 MNHNS and CDR2 SASEGT. V was cut by 2 bases and J by 0 bases, with 14 bases left in between. The CDR3 DNA reads TGTGCCAGCAGTGAATATTTGGACATCGATAGCAATCAGCCCCAGCATTTT. It translates to CASSEYLDIDSNQPQHF.

The rearrangement joins TRBV6-4 to TRBJ2-7; D call uncertain. The V gene's germline CDR1 is MRHNA and CDR2 SNTAGT. This CDR3 has 14 amino acids. Deletions cut 6 bases from V and 0 bases from J, with 12 bases between. The CDR3 region has the DNA TGTGCCAGCAGGAAACCAGTAAACTCCTACGAGCAGTACTTC. Translated, it gives CASRKPVNSYEQYF.

The rearrangement uses TRBV19 and TRBJ2-3; 9 bases map to TRBD2. CDR1 is LNHDA and CDR2 is SQIVND in the germline V gene (reference sequence). V trimming: 7 bases; J trimming: 1 base; junction bases outside the gene matches: 6. This CDR3 has 15 amino acids. The CDR3 sequence is CASTGSGGRTDTQYF. The DNA for the CDR3 is TGTGCCAGTACGGGTAGCGGGGGTCGCACAGATACGCAGTATTTT.

This chain links TRBV27 with TRBJ2-7, with 7 bases aligning to TRBD1. CDR3 length equals 13 residues. Germline CDR1 MNHEY, CDR2 SMNVEV (reference sequence). V shed 6 bases, J shed 2 bases, and the junction held 4 bases outside the gene matches. The CDR3 sequence: CASRDRPTYEQYF. The CDR3 DNA reads as TGTGCCAGCAGGGACAGGCCGACCTACGAGCAGTACTTC.

The CDR3 DNA sequence: TGTGCCAGCTCGCAGGGACAGAGAAACACCATATATTTT. Encoded protein: CASSQGQRNTIYF. The rearrangement joins TRBV18 to TRBJ1-3, with 7 bases aligning to TRBD1. V shed 6 bases and J 5 bases; nucleotides not matched to a gene: 4. The germline CDR1 and CDR2 sequences are KGHSH and LQKENI. The CDR3 is 13 residues long.

The V gene is TRBV29-1, the J gene TRBJ2-3; TRBD2 aligns across 10 bases. CDR1 and CDR2 (germline): SQVTM, ANQGSEA. Unmatched junction bases numbered 12, after V lost 4 bases and J lost 5 bases. This CDR3 is 16 amino acids long. CDR3 sequence: CSVAARSGGAKDTQYF. CDR3 DNA sequence: TGCAGCGTTGCAGCGCGAAGCGGGGGGGCCAAAGATACGCAGTATTTT.

This rearrangement joins TRBV28 to TRBJ2-7; D remains unclear. CDR1 and CDR2 from the germline V gene are MDHEN and SYDVKM. The CDR3 runs 14 residues. The CDR3 DNA is TGTCCCCGACCGAGAGGCCTAGGATTTTACGAGCAGTACTTC. Its translation is CPRPRGLGFYEQYF.

This rearrangement joins TRBV9 to TRBJ2-3, with D possibly being TRBD1 (6 bases). This CDR3 is built from 16 residues. With 1 base removed from V and 1 base from J, the gap between germline ends came to 13 bases. CDR1 is SGDLS, CDR2 YYNGEE, per germline. CDR3 residues: CASSVSSGTRTDTQYF. The CDR3 nucleotides are TGTGCCAGCAGCGTATCCTCCGGGACACGCACAGATACGCAGTATTTT.

This rearrangement joins TRBV19 to TRBJ1-1, with 8 bases aligning to TRBD1. The V and J ends lost 5 bases and 6 bases, in that order; junction bases with no gene match: 8. The CDR3 runs to 14 residues. Germline loops: CDR1 LNHDA, CDR2 SQIVND (reference sequence). In nucleotides, the CDR3 is TGTGCCAGTAGTCCGACCCCAGGGGGCCCTGAAGCTTTCTTT. Translating it yields CASSPTPGGPEAFF. The full variable domain, in which reference TRBV19 and TRBJ1-1 provide the parts outside the CDR3, is DGGITQSPKYLFRKEGQNVTLSCEQNLNHDAMYWYRQDPGQGLRLIYYSQIVNDFQKGDIAEGYSVSREKKESFPLTVTSAQKNPTAFYLCASSPTPGGPEAFFGQGTRLTVV.

V usage is TRBV7-2 and J usage is TRBJ1-1, with 8 bases matching TRBD1. Germline trimming cut 6 bases from V and 5 bases from J; bases unmatched to any gene: 5. The length of the CDR3 is 13 residues. Germline V lookup: CDR1 SGHTA, CDR2 FQGNSA. This chain's CDR3 is CASRYTGGTEAFF. CDR3 coding DNA: TGTGCCAGCAGATACACAGGGGGTACTGAAGCTTTCTTT. Looking up the rest from reference TRBV7-2 and TRBJ1-1 gives the full variable domain: GAGVSQSPSNKVTEKGKDVELRCDPISGHTALYWYRQSLGQGLEFLIYFQGNSAPDKSGLPSDRFSAERTGGSVSTLTIQRTQQEDSAVYLCASRYTGGTEAFFGQGTRLTVV.

This clone was detected only once. J is TRBJ1-2 and V is TRBV7-6; D is perhaps TRBD1 (6 bases). The germline V gene has CDR1 SGHVS and CDR2 FNYEAQ. V was cut by 5 bases and J by 4 bases, with 17 bases left in between. This CDR3 is built from 15 residues. This CDR3 is CASSPGMGAGYGYTF. The CDR3 DNA reads as TGTGCCAGCAGCCCGGGGATGGGGGCGGGCTATGGCTACACCTTC.

The chain is built from TRBV6-5 and TRBJ2-7, with D maybe TRBD2 (5 bases). The CDR3 is made up of 14 amino acids. Trimming stripped 7 bases from V and 5 bases from J, with 18 bases between. Germline V gives CDR1 MNHEY, CDR2 SVGAGI. CDR3 in DNA: TGTGCCAGCATCTTGGACTTCCGCCCCCACGAGCAGTACTTC. Protein: CASILDFRPHEQYF.

This clone has only a few counts. The chain's CDR3 is CASSQDWEGGTEAFF. Here the CDR3 DNA reads TGCGCCAGCAGCCAAGATTGGGAGGGAGGGACTGAAGCTTTCTTT. The chain has TRBV4-1 and TRBJ1-1, with D unresolved. Germline assignment: CDR1 MGHRA and CDR2 YSYEKL. This CDR3 comprises 15 residues. V lost 0 bases and J lost 5, with 13 bases in between.

The CDR3 loop is CASSRDRDTEAFF. In DNA form, the CDR3 reads TGCGCCAGCAGCCGTGACAGGGACACTGAAGCTTTCTTT. The chain uses TRBV4-3 and TRBJ1-1; TRBD1 matches at 7 bases. This CDR3 has 13 amino acids. Germline loops: CDR1 LGHNA, CDR2 YSLEER. Trimming at V came to 4 bases and at J to 3 bases, leaving 2 bases not matched to a gene.

The V and J genes are TRBV5-1 and TRBJ2-1; TRBD2 agrees at 13 bases. The CDR3 runs 15 residues. With 2 bases clipped from V and 10 bases from J, the junction kept 6 bases outside the gene matches. Germline loops: CDR1 SGHRS, CDR2 YFSETQ. CDR3 sequence: CASSLTSGGAGEQFF. Written as DNA, the CDR3 is TGCGCCAGCAGCTTAACTAGCGGGGGGGCCGGGGAGCAGTTCTTC.

The chain employs TRBV4-2 and TRBJ2-1, with 7 bases fitting TRBD2. The CDR3 is 15 residues long. Germline loops: CDR1 LGHNA, CDR2 YNFKEQ. J was trimmed by 3 bases and V by 1 base; bases with no gene match: 3. The CDR3 loop is CASSQASGVYNEQFF. CDR3 in DNA: TGTGCCAGCAGCCAAGCTAGCGGAGTCTACAATGAGCAGTTCTTC.